This is a list of T cell receptor beta chains from one sample in a study of blood T cell repertoires in COVID-19. Some clones are missing from TCRdb's copy, which holds only in-frame ones; the method was immunoSEQ multiplex PCR. The repertoire holds 190,000 or so clones, about 87% seen once, with approximately 2.5% in the top ten. The sample taken for sequencing was peripheral blood. The receptors here all came from a middle-aged man with active or convalescent COVID-19. Both conserved end residues are part of each CDR3. The D gene is left open where the match is weak. Expanded clones get a size class; other rows say once, few or many, or leave the size out.

>TRBJ2-7|.|TRBV28|14|.
TGTGCCAGCAGTACCGGGACGGGAGCCTACGAGCAGTACTTC
CASSTGTGAYEQYF
>TRBJ2-7|.|TRBV28|15|.
TGTGCCAGCAGTCCTCCGGCGGTAACCCTTAACGAGCAGTACTTC
CASSPPAVTLNEQYF
>TRBJ2-3|.|TRBV30|13|once
TGTGCCTGGAGTCCTATAGTCGGGGATACGCAGTATTTT
CAWSPIVGDTQYF
>TRBJ2-4|.|TRBV6-5|16|once
TGTGCCAGCAGTTCATCAGGGGCGTGGGCCAAAAACATTCAGTACTTC
CASSSSGAWAKNIQYF
>TRBJ1-5|.|TRBV9|14|.
TGTGCCAGCAGCGTATCTCCTAGCAATCAGCCCCAGCATTTT
CASSVSPSNQPQHF
>TRBJ1-1|TRBD1|TRBV19|12|.
TGTGCCAGCCGGGACAGGGACGCTGAAGCTTTCTTT
CASRDRDAEAFF
>TRBJ2-1|TRBD2|TRBV18|13|.
TGTGCCAGCTCACCCGGGGAGGGGAATGAGCAGTTCTTC
CASSPGEGNEQFF
>TRBJ2-7|TRBD1|TRBV11-1|14|.
TGTGCCAGCAGCCCGGGACAGAGGGGGAATGAGCAGTACTTC
CASSPGQRGNEQYF
>TRBJ1-5|.|TRBV12-3/TRBV12-4|13|.
TGTGCCAGCAGCTCGGACAGTAGTCAGCCCCAGCATTTT
CASSSDSSQPQHF
>TRBJ1-4|TRBD1|TRBV19|15|.
TGTGCCAGTAGTACGCTCGGGACAGGGACCGAAAAACTGTTTTTT
CASSTLGTGTEKLFF
>TRBJ1-5|.|TRBV2|16|few
TGTGCCAGCAGTGACGAGTTCACTGTCCTCAATCAGCCCCAGCATTTT
CASSDEFTVLNQPQHF
>TRBJ2-5|.|TRBV5-1|13|.
TGCGCCAGCAGCTTGGGACGGAGAGAGACCCAGTACTTC
CASSLGRRETQYF
>TRBJ1-5|TRBD1|TRBV5-8|14|.
TGTGCCAGCAAGAGCAGGGGGCAGAATCAGCCCCAGCATTTT
CASKSRGQNQPQHF
>TRBJ1-1|TRBD1|TRBV29-1|13|.
TGCAGCGTTCGGACAGGGGGGAACACTGAAGCTTTCTTT
CSVRTGGNTEAFF
>TRBJ2-7|.|TRBV4-1|12|.
TGCGCCAGCAGCCAAAGCCGATACGAGCAGTACTTC
CASSQSRYEQYF